This passage covers 4 T cell receptor beta chains from one sample sequenced in a study of cytomegalovirus exposure and HLA in healthy donors (TCRdb year 2017). Library preparation employed the immunoSEQ multiplex PCR assay. The multiplex PCR relied on a mix of 60 forward primers for TCR Vbeta segments and 13 reverse primers for TCR Jbeta segments. Here the immuneACCESS table is served through TCRdb, limited to in-frame sequences with V and J called. Missing clones are a known gap in these copies; in checked studies unresolved V genes cover under half, and the rest lacks a known reason. For this sample the table gives about 220,000 clones, of which 65% to 75% were detected only once. The ten largest make up 1.8% of the sample. What was sequenced was PBMCs. These TCRs come from a woman aged 25 to 45 in good health and CMV-seronegative.

The chain combines TRBV7-9 with TRBJ1-3; 7 bases match TRBD1. CDR3 size: 14 residues. V was clipped by 5 bases and J by 2 bases; unmatched bases: 3. Germline V gives CDR1 SEHNR, CDR2 FQNEAQ (reference sequence). The CDR3 DNA reads TGTGCCAGCAGCGCAACAGGGGCTGGAAACACCATATATTTT. Protein: CASSATGAGNTIYF.

The CDR3 sequence is CASSLAGGNSYNEQFF. The CDR3 bases are TGTGCCAGCAGCTTAGCGGGGGGCAACTCCTACAATGAGCAGTTCTTC. This sequence joins TRBV7-3 and TRBJ2-1; 8 bases are a match to TRBD2. The CDR3 length is 16 residues. The germline gives CDR1 SGHTA, CDR2 FQGTGA. J gave up 0 bases and V 2 bases, and 3 bases lay outside the gene matches.

This chain joins TRBV5-1 and TRBJ2-1; the D gene is possibly TRBD2 (5 bases). V gave up 0 bases and J gave up 6 bases, with 10 bases separating them. CDR1 SGHRS and CDR2 YFSETQ come from the germline V gene. This CDR3 is 14 amino acids long. The CDR3 DNA follows: TGCGCCAGCAGCTTGGTCGGGGAATCCAATGAGCAGTTCTTC. It encodes CASSLVGESNEQFF.

The chain recombines TRBV4-1 with TRBJ1-3; D is undetermined. Germline V gives CDR1 MGHRA, CDR2 YSYEKL. Trimming stripped 1 base from V and 0 bases from J, with 10 bases between. The CDR3 sequence is 16 residues long. The CDR3 sequence: CASSQGLLSSGNTIYF. The CDR3 DNA reads TGCGCCAGCAGCCAAGGTCTACTAAGCTCTGGAAACACCATATATTTT.